The rows below give T cell receptor beta chains drawn from one sample of a study of blood T cell repertoires in COVID-19. Assay used: immunoSEQ multiplex PCR; TCRdb lists only in-frame clones, some missing. This sample has approximately 100,000 clones, with around nine tenths found just once. The sample comprised peripheral blood. Every receptor here comes from a human donor with acute or convalescent COVID-19. The donor label of this sample is uncertain. Each CDR3 is given without its conserved first and last residue. D genes are given only for firm matches.

V: TRBV4-3; D: -; CDR3: ASSQDGAGVTEAF
V: TRBV14; D: TRBD2; CDR3: ASSQDSGLAGYEQY
V: TRBV5-4; D: TRBD1; CDR3: ASSAQGPGNTIY
V: TRBV6-5; D: -; CDR3: ASSLIGGYNEQF
V: TRBV5-1; D: -; CDR3: ASSPETYNSPLH
V: TRBV29-1; D: TRBD2; CDR3: SGRGTSGSGDTQY
V: TRBV28; D: -; CDR3: ASSPYQGNTGELF
V: TRBV6-5; D: -; CDR3: ASSYWGGRRNTEAF
V: TRBV29-1; D: TRBD2; CDR3: SVLSGNTYNEQF
V: TRBV9; D: TRBD2; CDR3: ASSVRDYPYEQY
V: TRBV7-9; D: -; CDR3: ASSSRQADNSPLH
V: TRBV5-1; D: TRBD1; CDR3: ASSSGTGPKAF
V: TRBV7-9; D: -; CDR3: ASSSDMDYGYT
V: TRBV2; D: -; CDR3: ASSDNGARNTIY
V: TRBV5-1; D: -; CDR3: ASSLGQGLAKADTQY
V: TRBV30; D: -; CDR3: AVDREPYEQY
V: TRBV5-6; D: -; CDR3: ASSLPLLATEAF
V: TRBV24-1; D: TRBD1; CDR3: ATSDGGQGNQPQH
V: TRBV4-1; D: -; CDR3: ASSQDEFGGYT
V: TRBV28; D: TRBD1; CDR3: ASNSVEWTGGNQPQH
V: TRBV2; D: TRBD2; CDR3: ASSGLAGGALDTQY
V: TRBV7-9; D: -; CDR3: ASSPFNQETQY
V: TRBV5-4; D: TRBD2; CDR3: ASSSTSGRTDTQY
V: TRBV10-3; D: -; CDR3: AIGPTMPLH
V: TRBV24-1; D: -; CDR3: ATRCPICECNQPQH
V: TRBV19; D: -; CDR3: ASSIQSSGNYGYT
V: TRBV6-5; D: -; CDR3: ASRSGFNTEAF
V: TRBV4-3; D: -; CDR3: ASSQETRTLNEKLF
V: TRBV3-1/TRBV3-2; D: TRBD1; CDR3: ASSQDPDRVGGYT
V: TRBV9; D: -; CDR3: ASSVGNIGETQY
V: TRBV9; D: -; CDR3: ASMGWTGVNTEAF
V: TRBV5-8; D: -; CDR3: ASSYRGPASTGY
V: TRBV7-2; D: -; CDR3: ASRYSQNTGELF
V: TRBV5-8; D: TRBD1; CDR3: ASSWGQGNTGELF
V: TRBV10-3; D: TRBD2; CDR3: AISEIAGGPNTGELF
V: TRBV28; D: -; CDR3: ASSSDREAVETQY
V: TRBV18; D: -; CDR3: ASSPPNSGGNTIY
V: TRBV2; D: -; CDR3: AAKAQGGGNQPQH
V: TRBV6-2/TRBV6-3; D: TRBD2; CDR3: ASSGTSSYEQF
V: TRBV18; D: TRBD1; CDR3: ASSPDRTNEKLF
V: TRBV27; D: TRBD1; CDR3: ASRMVWDRVSEQY
V: TRBV25-1; D: -; CDR3: ASSDGAGWDETQY
V: TRBV18; D: -; CDR3: ASSPQEGAGANVLT
V: TRBV3-1/TRBV3-2; D: -; CDR3: AGTLSEGLGEQY
V: TRBV3-1/TRBV3-2; D: TRBD2; CDR3: ASSQEGRSGINEQF
V: TRBV6-5; D: TRBD1; CDR3: ASRGTGSYEQY
V: TRBV6-6; D: -; CDR3: ASRPPGTVNTGELF
V: TRBV19; D: -; CDR3: ASTKLGDSNMWNQPQH
V: TRBV5-1; D: -; CDR3: ASRVQTGLNTEAF
V: TRBV14; D: TRBD1; CDR3: ASSQVRTGAEKY
V: TRBV3-1/TRBV3-2; D: -; CDR3: ASTRGTEAF
V: TRBV7-2; D: TRBD2; CDR3: ASSPPGLANYEQY
V: TRBV18; D: TRBD1; CDR3: ASSPVGTGSSYEQY
V: TRBV3-1/TRBV3-2; D: TRBD2; CDR3: ASSQRRGLAGANEQF